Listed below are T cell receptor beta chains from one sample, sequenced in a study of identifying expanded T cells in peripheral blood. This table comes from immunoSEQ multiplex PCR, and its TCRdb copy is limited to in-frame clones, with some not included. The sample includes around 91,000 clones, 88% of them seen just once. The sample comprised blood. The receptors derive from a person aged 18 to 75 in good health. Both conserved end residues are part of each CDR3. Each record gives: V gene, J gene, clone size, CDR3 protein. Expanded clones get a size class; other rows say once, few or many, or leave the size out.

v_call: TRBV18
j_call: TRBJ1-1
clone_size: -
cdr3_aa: CASSPQGEMAEAFF

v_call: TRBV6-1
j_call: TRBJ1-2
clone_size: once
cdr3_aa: CASSKTGDYGYTF

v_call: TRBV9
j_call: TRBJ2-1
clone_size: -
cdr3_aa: CASSDPGTSGRGEQFF

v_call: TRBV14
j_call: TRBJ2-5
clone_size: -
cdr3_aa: CASSQGSAGEYQETQYF

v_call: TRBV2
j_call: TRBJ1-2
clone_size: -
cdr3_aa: CASSPVQGRNYGYTF

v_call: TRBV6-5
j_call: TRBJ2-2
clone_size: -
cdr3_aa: CASSYTGGDTGELFF

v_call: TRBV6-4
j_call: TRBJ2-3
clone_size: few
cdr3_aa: CASSDSSGQKDTQYF

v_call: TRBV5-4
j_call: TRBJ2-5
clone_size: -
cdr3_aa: CASSPQRGAGGETQYF

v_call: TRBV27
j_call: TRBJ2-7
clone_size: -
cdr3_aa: CASSFKGEYREQYF

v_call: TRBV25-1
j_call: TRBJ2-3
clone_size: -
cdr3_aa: CASSEYGTSGTQYF

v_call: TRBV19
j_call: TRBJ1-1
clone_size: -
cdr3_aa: CASKAGGFSEAFF

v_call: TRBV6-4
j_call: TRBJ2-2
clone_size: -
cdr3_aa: CASSDSSSDTGELFF

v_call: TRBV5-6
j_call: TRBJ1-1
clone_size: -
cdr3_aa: CASSRPMNTEAFF

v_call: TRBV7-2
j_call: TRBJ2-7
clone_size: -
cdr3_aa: CASSYDPSGMGYEQYF

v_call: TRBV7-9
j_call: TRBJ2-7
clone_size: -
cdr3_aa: CASSSASGGVKGSNKQYF

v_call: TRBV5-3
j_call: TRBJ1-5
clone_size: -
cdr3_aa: CASSHGYSNQPQHF